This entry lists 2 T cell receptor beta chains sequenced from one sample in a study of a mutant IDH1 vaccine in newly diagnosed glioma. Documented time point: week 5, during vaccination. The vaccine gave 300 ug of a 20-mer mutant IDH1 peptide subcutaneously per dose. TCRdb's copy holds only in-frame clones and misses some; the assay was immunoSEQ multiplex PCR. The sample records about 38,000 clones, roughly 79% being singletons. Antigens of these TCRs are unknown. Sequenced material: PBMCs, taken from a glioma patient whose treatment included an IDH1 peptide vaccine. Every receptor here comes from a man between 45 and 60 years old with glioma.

CDR3 in amino acids: CASRREDGYTF. The CDR3 DNA is TGTGCCAGCAGGCGTGAGGATGGCTACACCTTC. The chain combines TRBV2 with TRBJ1-2; D is uncertain. The CDR3 sequence is 11 residues long. Looked up from germline, CDR1 is SNHLY and CDR2 is FYNNEI. Trimming removed 6 bases from V and 6 bases from J, with 8 bases in between. The full variable domain, in which reference TRBV2 and TRBJ1-2 provide the parts outside the CDR3, is EPEVTQTPSHQVTQMGQEVILRCVPISNHLYFYWYRQILGQKVEFLVSFYNNEISEKSEIFDDQFSVERPDGSNFTLKIRSTKLEDSAMYFCASRREDGYTFGSGTRLTVV.

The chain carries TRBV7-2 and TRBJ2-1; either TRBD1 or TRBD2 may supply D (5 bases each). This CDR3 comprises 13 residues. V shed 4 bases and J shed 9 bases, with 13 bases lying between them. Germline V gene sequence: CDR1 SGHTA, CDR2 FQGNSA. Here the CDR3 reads CASSSQEGSEQFF. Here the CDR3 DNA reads TGTGCCAGCAGCTCACAGGAAGGGAGTGAGCAGTTCTTC.